This passage covers 9 T cell receptor beta chains from one sample sequenced in a study of blood T cell repertoires in COVID-19. Clones were read by immunoSEQ multiplex PCR, and TCRdb kept only the in-frame ones, dropping some. In the table there are roughly 260,000 clones, roughly 87% of which are singletons. Sequencing used PBMCs or T cells enriched from blood (not recorded which). The origin of the receptors is a woman aged 25 to 45 with acute COVID-19.

The rearrangement joins TRBV11-2 to TRBJ2-1, with 9 bases lining up with TRBD1. The CDR3 consists of 15 residues. CDR1 is SGHAT and CDR2 is FQNNGV in the germline V gene. J was trimmed by 6 bases and V by 3 bases; bases with no gene match: 6. The CDR3: CASSFGQGTFNEQFF. CDR3 sequence (DNA): TGTGCCAGCAGCTTTGGACAGGGGACGTTCAATGAGCAGTTCTTC. Complete variable domain (other parts from reference TRBV11-2 and TRBJ2-1): EAGVAQSPRYKIIEKRQSVAFWCNPISGHATLYWYQQILGQGPKLLIQFQNNGVVDDSQLPKDRFSAERLKGVDSTLKIQPAKLEDSAVYLCASSFGQGTFNEQFFGPGTRLTVL.

The chain is built from TRBV5-6 and TRBJ2-6, with D possibly TRBD1 on 5 matching bases. Deletions cut 0 bases from V and 0 bases from J, with 10 bases between. The CDR3 covers 17 residues. Germline assignment: CDR1 SGHDT and CDR2 YYEEEE. DNA for the CDR3: TGTGCCAGCAGCTTGGGACAGTTTCCCTCTGGGGCCAACGTCCTGACTTTC. This codes for CASSLGQFPSGANVLTF.

This sequence joins TRBV24-1 and TRBJ2-1, with a possible D match to TRBD2 (6 bases). This CDR3 region has 15 residues. Germline CDR1 KGHDR, CDR2 SFDVKD. The ends were cut back, 4 bases at V and 1 base at J, with 10 bases in the middle. DNA for the CDR3: TGTGCCACCAGTGACCCTAGCGTTTCCTACAATGAGCAGTTCTTC. This sequence encodes CATSDPSVSYNEQFF.

The chain is built from TRBV19 and TRBJ1-5; D might be TRBD1 (5 bases). The CDR3 contains 14 residues. Germline-derived CDR1 and CDR2 are LNHDA and SQIVND (reference sequence). The V end lost 5 bases, the J end lost 5 bases, and 13 bases lay between the germline ends. Here the CDR3 reads CASSPRRGDQPQHF. The CDR3, as DNA: TGTGCCAGTAGTCCCAGGCGGGGGGATCAGCCCCAGCATTTT.

This clone turned up a few times. The chain couples TRBV4-3 to TRBJ2-7, with 10 bases aligning to TRBD2. CDR3 length: 15 amino acids. Germline-derived CDR1 and CDR2 are LGHNA and YSLEER. V lost 0 bases, J lost 3 bases, and 2 bases stayed unmatched. Written as DNA, the CDR3 is TGCGCCAGCAGCCAAGATTGGACTAGCGGCTACGAGCAGTACTTC. It is translated as CASSQDWTSGYEQYF.

This chain joins TRBV25-1 and TRBJ2-3; D call uncertain. Germline V gives CDR1 MGHDK, CDR2 SYGVNS. The CDR3 runs to 14 residues. V lost 2 bases and J lost 2, with 8 bases in between. CDR3 protein: CASSEAGTTDTQYF. In DNA form, the CDR3 reads TGTGCCAGCAGTGAAGCAGGCACCACAGATACGCAGTATTTT.

The V and J genes are TRBV30 and TRBJ1-2, with D maybe TRBD1 (5 bases). CDR3 length equals 13 residues. V was shortened by 5 bases and J by 6 bases, with 16 bases between the two germline ends. Germline V gene sequence: CDR1 GTSNPN, CDR2 SVGIG (reference sequence). This CDR3 reads CAWGPRQRNGYTF. The CDR3 DNA sequence: TGTGCCTGGGGCCCGAGACAGCGAAATGGCTACACCTTC.

The chain has TRBV19 and TRBJ1-1; TRBD1 aligns across 8 bases. The CDR3 has 15 residues. J gave up 4 bases and V 5 bases, and 9 bases lay outside the gene matches. CDR1 and CDR2 (germline): LNHDA, SQIVND (reference sequence). The CDR3 DNA reads TGTGCCAGTAGTTTTGACAGGGGAAGTAGCACTGAAGCTTTCTTT. It is translated as CASSFDRGSSTEAFF.

The J gene is TRBJ2-5, the V gene TRBV7-2; the match to TRBD2 covers 13 bases. The trim removed 5 bases at V and 6 bases at J, leaving 9 bases unmatched. The germline CDR1 and CDR2 sequences are SGHTA and FQGNSA. The CDR3 sequence is 16 residues long. The DNA of the CDR3 is TGTGCCAGCAGCCCTCCGGGACTAGCGGGACCGAAGACCCAGTACTTC. Protein sequence: CASSPPGLAGPKTQYF.